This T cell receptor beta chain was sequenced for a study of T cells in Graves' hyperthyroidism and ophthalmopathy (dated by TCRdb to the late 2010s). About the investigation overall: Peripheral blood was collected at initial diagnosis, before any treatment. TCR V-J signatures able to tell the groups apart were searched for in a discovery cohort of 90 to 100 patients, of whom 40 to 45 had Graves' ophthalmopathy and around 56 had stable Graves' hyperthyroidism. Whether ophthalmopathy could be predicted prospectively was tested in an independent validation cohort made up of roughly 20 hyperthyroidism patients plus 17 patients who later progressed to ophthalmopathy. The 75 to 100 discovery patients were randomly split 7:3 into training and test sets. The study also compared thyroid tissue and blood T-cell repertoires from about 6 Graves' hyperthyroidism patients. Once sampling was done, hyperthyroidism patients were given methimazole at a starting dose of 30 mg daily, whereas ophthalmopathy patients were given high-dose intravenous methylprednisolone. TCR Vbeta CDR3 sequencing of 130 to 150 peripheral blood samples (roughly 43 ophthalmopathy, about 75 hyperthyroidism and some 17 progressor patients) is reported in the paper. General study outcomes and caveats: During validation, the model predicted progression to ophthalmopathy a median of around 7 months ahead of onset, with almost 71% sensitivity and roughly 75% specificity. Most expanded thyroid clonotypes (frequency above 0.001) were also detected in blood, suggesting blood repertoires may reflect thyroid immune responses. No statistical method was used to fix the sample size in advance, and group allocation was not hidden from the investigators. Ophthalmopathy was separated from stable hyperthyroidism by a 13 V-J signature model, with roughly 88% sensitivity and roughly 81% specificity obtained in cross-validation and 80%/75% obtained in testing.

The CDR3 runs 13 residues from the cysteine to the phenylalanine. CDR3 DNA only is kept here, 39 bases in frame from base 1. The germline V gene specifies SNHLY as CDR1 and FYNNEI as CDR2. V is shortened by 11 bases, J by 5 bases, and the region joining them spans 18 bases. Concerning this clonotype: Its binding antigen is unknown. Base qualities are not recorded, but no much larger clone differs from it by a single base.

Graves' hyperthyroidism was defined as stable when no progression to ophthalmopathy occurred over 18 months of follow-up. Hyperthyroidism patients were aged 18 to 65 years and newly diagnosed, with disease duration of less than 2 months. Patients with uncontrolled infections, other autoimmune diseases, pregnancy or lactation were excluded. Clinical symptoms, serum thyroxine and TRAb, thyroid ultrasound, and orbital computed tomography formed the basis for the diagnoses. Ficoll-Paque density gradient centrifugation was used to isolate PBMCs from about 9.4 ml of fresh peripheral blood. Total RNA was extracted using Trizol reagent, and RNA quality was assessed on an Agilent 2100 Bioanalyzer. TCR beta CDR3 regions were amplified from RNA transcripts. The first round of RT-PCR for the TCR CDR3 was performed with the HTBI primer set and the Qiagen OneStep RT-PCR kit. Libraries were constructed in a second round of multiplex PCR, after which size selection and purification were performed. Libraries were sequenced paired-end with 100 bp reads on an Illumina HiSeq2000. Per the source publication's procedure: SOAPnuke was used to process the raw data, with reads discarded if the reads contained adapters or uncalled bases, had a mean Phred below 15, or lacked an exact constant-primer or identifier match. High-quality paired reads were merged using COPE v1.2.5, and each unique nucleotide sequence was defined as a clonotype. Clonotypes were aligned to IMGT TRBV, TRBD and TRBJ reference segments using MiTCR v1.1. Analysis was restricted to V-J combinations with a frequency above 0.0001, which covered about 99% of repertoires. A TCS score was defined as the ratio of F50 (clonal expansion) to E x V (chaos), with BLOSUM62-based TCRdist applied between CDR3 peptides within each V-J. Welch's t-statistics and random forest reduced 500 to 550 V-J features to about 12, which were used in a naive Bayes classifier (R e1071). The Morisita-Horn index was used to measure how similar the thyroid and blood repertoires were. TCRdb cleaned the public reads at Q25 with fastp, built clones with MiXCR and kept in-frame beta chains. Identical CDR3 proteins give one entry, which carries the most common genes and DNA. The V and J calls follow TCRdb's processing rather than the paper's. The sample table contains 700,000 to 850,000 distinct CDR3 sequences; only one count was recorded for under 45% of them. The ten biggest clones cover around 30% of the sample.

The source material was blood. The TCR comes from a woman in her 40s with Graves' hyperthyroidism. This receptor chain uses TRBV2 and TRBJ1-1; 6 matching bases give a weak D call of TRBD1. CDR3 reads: CAGRTGPGTEAFF. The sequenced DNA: TGTGCCGGCCGAACAGGGCCGGGGACTGAAGCTTTCTTT.